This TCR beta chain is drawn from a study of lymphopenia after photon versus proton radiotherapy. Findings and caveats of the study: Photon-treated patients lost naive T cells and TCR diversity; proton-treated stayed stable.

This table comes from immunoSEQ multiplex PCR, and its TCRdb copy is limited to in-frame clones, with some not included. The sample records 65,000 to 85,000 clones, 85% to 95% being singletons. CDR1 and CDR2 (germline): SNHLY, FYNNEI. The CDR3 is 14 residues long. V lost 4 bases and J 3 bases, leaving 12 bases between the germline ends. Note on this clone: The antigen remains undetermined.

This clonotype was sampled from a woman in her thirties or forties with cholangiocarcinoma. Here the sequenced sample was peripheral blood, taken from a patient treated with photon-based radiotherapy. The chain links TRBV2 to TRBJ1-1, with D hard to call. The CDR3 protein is CASSGLLDHTEAFF. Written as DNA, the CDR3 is TGTGCCAGCAGTGGACTCCTCGACCACACTGAAGCTTTCTTT.